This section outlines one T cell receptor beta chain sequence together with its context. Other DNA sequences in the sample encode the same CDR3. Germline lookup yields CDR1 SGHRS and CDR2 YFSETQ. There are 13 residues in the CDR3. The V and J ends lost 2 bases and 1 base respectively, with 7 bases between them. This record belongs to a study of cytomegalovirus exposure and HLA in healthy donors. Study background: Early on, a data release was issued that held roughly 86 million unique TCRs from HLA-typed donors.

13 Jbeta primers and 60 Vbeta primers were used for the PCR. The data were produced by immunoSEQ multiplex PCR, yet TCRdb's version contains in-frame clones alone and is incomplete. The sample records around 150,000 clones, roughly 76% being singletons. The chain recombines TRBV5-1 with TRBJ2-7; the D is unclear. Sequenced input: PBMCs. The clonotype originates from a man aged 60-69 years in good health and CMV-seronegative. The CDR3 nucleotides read TGCGCCAGCAGCTTCGGAGTTTCCTACGAGCAGTACTTC. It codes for CASSFGVSYEQYF. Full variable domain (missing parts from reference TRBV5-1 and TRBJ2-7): KAGVTQTPRYLIKTRGQQVTLSCSPISGHRSVSWYQQTPGQGLQFLFEYFSETQRNKGNFPGRFSGRQFSNSRSEMNVSTLELGDSALYLCASSFGVSYEQYFGPGTRLTVT.